This entry describes one T cell receptor beta chain. Its antigen specificity is not known. Per-base quality was not reported, and no clone a single base away is much larger than it. This sample was included in a study of blood T cell repertoires in COVID-19 (dated by TCRdb to 2018 to 2020). For the wider study: Samples covering the acute and convalescent phases of COVID-19 were provided by collaborators in the United States, Italy and Spain. The dataset comprised deeply sampled blood TCRbeta repertoires from subjects exposed to, actively infected with, or recovered from COVID-19. Where available, HLA class I and class II types were obtained from metadata supplied by the sample provider rather than from assay-based typing. The sample metadata nearly always contained a de-identified subject ID, COVID-19 status, age in years and sex. The samples were drawn from two sources: the first 160 participants of the ongoing ImmuneRACE study, and over 1,000 subjects contributed by 6 global collaborators. The prospective study material was composed of cDNA or gDNA derived from T cells, B-cell-depleted T cells, or PBMCs. The repertoires were released in a freely available public database intended as a resource for research on the immune response to SARS-CoV-2.

TCRbeta CDR3 regions were amplified from genomic DNA using the immunoSEQ Assay, a bias-controlled multiplex PCR. Regarding the original processing steps: Nucleated cell counts per sample were estimated from amplification of reference gene primers within the assay. To quantify the absolute abundance of each unique TCRbeta CDR3 rearrangement, sequence reads were collapsed and filtered. For each sample, productive Simpson clonality was calculated as the square root of Simpson's diversity index over productive rearrangements. Held by TCRdb, this immuneACCESS table contains in-frame sequences only and omits some clones. Under half of the omission traces to an unresolved V gene where checked; the cause of the rest is unknown. Clone size and the V and J calls come from that table; the DNA yielded D and trimming. The table for this sample lists about 240,000 clones; around 84% of them were counted only once. The ten largest make up 3.4% of the sample.

Whole blood was collected in K2EDTA tubes by collaborating institutions according to the institutions' own protocols. Collaborator samples were shipped for TCRbeta analysis as frozen whole blood, isolated PBMCs, or DNA extracted from either sample type. General study outcomes and caveats: How much clinical and demographic metadata was included differed by source and by participant, and the metadata was provided uncurated.

V loses 0 bases of germline sequence and J loses 4 bases, and the interval between the two ends is 9 bases. CDR1 and CDR2 (LNHNV, YYDKDF) derive from the germline V gene (reference sequence). Spanning cysteine to phenylalanine, the CDR3 consists of 14 amino acids. The kept DNA is CDR3 alone, 42 bases in frame from the first base. This receptor was taken from a woman aged 18-30 years with acute or convalescent COVID-19. The chain links TRBV15 with TRBJ1-1; TRBD1 could be the D gene, as 5 bases match. The specimen was peripheral blood. The encoded CDR3 is CATSREGGLTEAFF. Read as DNA, the sequence is TGTGCCACCAGCAGAGAGGGGGGACTCACTGAAGCTTTCTTT.